The next 2 T cell receptor beta chains were all read from a single sample in a study of T cell changes during pregnancy in multiple sclerosis. Method: immunoSEQ multiplex PCR; TCRdb's copy keeps in-frame clones and lacks some. The table records about 28,000 clones, around 89% of them present only once. Material: CD4+ T cells from peripheral blood mononuclear cells, obtained in the first trimester of pregnancy. These receptor sequences come from a female donor in good health, enrolled as a control in a pregnancy study.

The chain employs TRBV5-1 and TRBJ1-2, with 7 bases lining up with TRBD1. This CDR3 has 14 amino acids. The V segment lost 0 bases and the J segment 3 bases; nucleotides outside the gene matches: 2. Per the germline V gene, CDR1 is SGHRS and CDR2 is YFSETQ. The DNA for the CDR3 is TGCGCCAGCAGCTTGGGACAGGGTTACTATGGCTACACCTTC. Residues: CASSLGQGYYGYTF.

The CDR3 coding sequence is TGTGCCAGCAGCTTAGAGAGGGGAGGCCCCGCCGGGGAGCTGTTTTTT. Translation: CASSLERGGPAGELFF. This chain joins TRBV7-8 and TRBJ2-2, with D possibly being TRBD2 (6 bases). Germline V gene data show CDR1 as SGHVS and CDR2 as FQNEAQ. The CDR3 is 16 residues long. V dropped 1 base and J dropped 6 bases, with 15 bases sitting between them. Based on the CDR3 plus reference TRBV7-8 and TRBJ2-2, the full variable domain is GAGVSQSPRYKVAKRGQDVALRCDPISGHVSLFWYQQALGQGPEFLTYFQNEAQLDKSGLPSDRFFAERPEGSVSTLKIQRTQQEDSAVYLCASSLERGGPAGELFFGEGSRLTVL.